One and the same sample provided the 26 T cell receptor beta chains below, sequenced in a study of beta chain features in type 1 diabetes. The investigators reverse transcribed all of the isolated RNA, so they sequenced expressed TCRB transcripts. Clones were read by immunoSEQ multiplex PCR, and TCRdb kept only the in-frame ones, dropping some. The table includes approximately 400,000 clones, approximately 15% detected once. The sequenced sample was naive CD4+ T cells from blood. Receptors were obtained from a woman aged 18-29 years in good health.

The V and J genes are TRBV7-9 and TRBJ2-1; D is perhaps TRBD2 (5 bases). V gave up 1 base and J gave up 12 bases, with 19 bases separating them. Looked up from germline, CDR1 is SEHNR and CDR2 is FQNEAQ (reference sequence). CDR3 size: 15 residues. The CDR3 region is CASSLDRGSPMRQFF. CDR3 bases: TGTGCCAGCAGCTTAGACCGGGGAAGTCCCATGCGGCAGTTCTTC. Complete variable domain (other parts from reference TRBV7-9 and TRBJ2-1): DTGVSQNPRHKITKRGQNVTFRCDPISEHNRLYWYRQTLGQGPEFLTYFQNEAQLEKSRLLSDRFSAERPKGSFSTLEIQRTEQGDSAMYLCASSLDRGSPMRQFFGPGTRLTVL.

V is TRBV4-2 and J is TRBJ1-5, with a possible D match to TRBD1 (5 bases). Between the trimmed V and J ends, which lost 0 bases and 7 bases, there was a span of 13 bases. The CDR3 has 15 residues. Germline values: CDR1 LGHNA, CDR2 YNFKEQ. DNA of the CDR3: TGTGCCAGCAGCCAAGAAAGCGAGGGGAGGCAGCCCCAGCATTTT. This sequence encodes CASSQESEGRQPQHF.

The chain combines TRBV6-5 with TRBJ1-3, with a possible D match to TRBD1 (6 bases). The V and J ends lost 5 bases and 4 bases respectively, with 15 bases between them. From germline, CDR1 is MNHEY and CDR2 SVGAGI. The CDR3 is 15 residues long. DNA for the CDR3: TGTGCCAGCAGTCAAACGGACAGTTCGGGAAACACCATATATTTT. This gives the protein CASSQTDSSGNTIYF.

The rearrangement links TRBV9 to TRBJ2-5; perhaps TRBD1 as D (5 bases). Trimming shortened V by 0 bases and J by 8 bases, and 17 bases separated the two germline ends. This CDR3 has 15 amino acids. Germline lookup yields CDR1 SGDLS and CDR2 YYNGEE. The CDR3 sequence: CASSVESTGHSTQYF. For the CDR3, the DNA is TGTGCCAGCAGCGTAGAAAGTACAGGCCATAGTACCCAGTACTTC. The full variable domain, its missing parts supplied by reference TRBV9 and TRBJ2-5, is DSGVTQTPKHLITATGQRVTLRCSPRSGDLSVYWYQQSLDQGLQFLIQYYNGEERAKGNILERFSAQQFPDLHSELNLSSLELGDSALYFCASSVESTGHSTQYFGPGTRLLVL.

The chain combines TRBV4-3 with TRBJ1-2, with a weak D call TRBD1 (5 bases). V was pared by 6 bases and J by 2 bases, with 10 bases between. The germline CDR1 and CDR2 sequences are LGHNA and YSLEER. CDR3 length: 13 amino acids. The CDR3 loop is CASRMTANYGYTF. CDR3 DNA: TGCGCCAGCAGGATGACAGCGAACTATGGCTACACCTTC.

The sample holds a few counts of this clone. The chain has TRBV19 and TRBJ1-5, with a tentative D call TRBD1 (6 bases). The germline CDR1 and CDR2 sequences are LNHDA and SQIVND (reference sequence). The CDR3 runs 14 residues. The V end was cut by 4 bases, the J end by 2 bases, with 9 bases between. CDR3 nucleotide sequence: TGTGCCAGTAGTACCCGACAGGGCAATCAGCCCCAGCATTTT. Amino acid sequence: CASSTRQGNQPQHF.

This clone was seen only a few times. The J gene is TRBJ2-3, the V gene TRBV6-5, with unresolved D. CDR3 length equals 15 residues. Trimming pared 4 bases from V and 2 bases from J, leaving 13 bases between. CDR1 MNHEY and CDR2 SVGAGI come from the germline V gene. The CDR3 DNA sequence: TGTGCCAGCAGTTCGGTCAGGCGATACACAGATACGCAGTATTTT. Amino acid sequence: CASSSVRRYTDTQYF.

This clone turned up a few times. The CDR3 loop is CASSLQGTYNEQFF. In DNA, the CDR3 is TGTGCCAGCAGCTTACAGGGGACCTACAATGAGCAGTTCTTC. The chain recombines TRBV5-4 with TRBJ2-1; 7 bases align to TRBD1. V shed 2 bases and J 2 bases; nucleotides not matched to a gene: 1. Germline CDR1 reads SGHNT; CDR2 reads YYREEE (reference sequence). This CDR3 region has 14 residues.

This clone was observed a few times. The chain joins TRBV27 to TRBJ1-5; tentative D call: TRBD1 (5 bases). The CDR3 has 14 residues. Deletions cut 2 bases from V and 7 bases from J, with 12 bases between. The germline V gene encodes CDR1 MNHEY and CDR2 SMNVEV (reference sequence). CDR3 bases: TGTGCCAGCAGTTTACGGGGGATCGGACAGCCCCAGCATTTT. It codes for CASSLRGIGQPQHF.

This chain joins TRBV5-1 and TRBJ2-1; TRBD2 matches 12 bases. Germline-derived CDR1 and CDR2 are SGHRS and YFSETQ. V shed 5 bases, J shed 7 bases, and the junction held 7 bases outside the gene matches. CDR3 size: 15 residues. The CDR3 sequence is CASSILAGGLNEQFF. The CDR3 DNA reads as TGCGCCAGCAGTATCCTAGCGGGAGGGCTTAATGAGCAGTTCTTC.

To note about this clone: This specimen includes other DNA sequences encoding the same CDR3. The V and J genes are TRBV5-1 and TRBJ1-5; 8 bases agree with TRBD1. This CDR3 region has 14 residues. The trim removed 4 bases at V and 2 bases at J, leaving 2 bases unmatched. In germline, CDR1 is SGHRS, CDR2 YFSETQ. This CDR3 reads CASSLTGGNQPQHF. The CDR3 DNA sequence: TGCGCCAGCAGCCTGACAGGGGGCAATCAGCCCCAGCATTTT.

This clone has just a few counts. This chain joins TRBV9 and TRBJ2-3, with D maybe TRBD2 (6 bases). V gave up 6 bases and J gave up 4 bases, with 21 bases separating them. Germline V lookup: CDR1 SGDLS, CDR2 YYNGEE. The CDR3 loop spans 16 amino acids. The CDR3 DNA follows: TGTGCCAGCAATCTATTAGGGACGGGAGCGGCAGATACGCAGTATTTT. Its protein is CASNLLGTGAADTQYF.

V and J are TRBV28 and TRBJ1-5; no definite D call. Between the trimmed V and J ends, which lost 4 bases and 4 bases, there was a span of 8 bases. The CDR3 loop spans 13 amino acids. Germline V gene data show CDR1 as MDHEN and CDR2 as SYDVKM. The CDR3 DNA sequence: TGTGCCAGCAGTTCGACACAGAATCAGCCCCAGCATTTT. Protein product: CASSSTQNQPQHF. Supplemented by reference TRBV28 and TRBJ1-5, the full variable domain reads DVKVTQSSRYLVKRTGEKVFLECVQDMDHENMFWYRQDPGLGLRLIYFSYDVKMKEKGDIPEGYSVSREKKERFSLILESASTNQTSMYLCASSSTQNQPQHFGDGTRLSIL.

Here the CDR3 reads CAIMGTIYNEQFF. CDR3 DNA: TGTGCCATCATGGGGACTATCTACAATGAGCAGTTCTTC. The V and J genes are TRBV10-3 and TRBJ2-1; 7 nucleotides line up with TRBD2. The length of the CDR3 is 13 residues. Germline V gene data show CDR1 as ENHRY and CDR2 as SYGVKD. Losses at the gene ends were 7 bases for V and 3 bases for J; bases not matched to a gene: 3.

V is TRBV28 and J is TRBJ2-5; 11 bases are shared with TRBD2. The germline CDR1 and CDR2 sequences are MDHEN and SYDVKM. The ends lost 6 bases at V and 5 bases at J; junction bases unmatched: 5. The CDR3 loop spans 14 amino acids. The CDR3, as DNA: TGTGCCAGCAGGACTAGCGGGATTGTGGAGACCCAGTACTTC. It encodes CASRTSGIVETQYF.

This clone occurred a few times. This rearrangement joins TRBV9 to TRBJ2-2; the match to TRBD2 covers 8 bases. Germline loops: CDR1 SGDLS, CDR2 YYNGEE. The CDR3 consists of 15 residues. Germline trimming cut 4 bases from V and 4 bases from J; bases unmatched to any gene: 6. The CDR3 loop reads CASSFPGRGTGELFF. CDR3 nucleotides: TGTGCCAGCAGCTTCCCCGGGAGGGGCACCGGGGAGCTGTTTTTT.

J is TRBJ1-4 and V is TRBV5-4; 7 bases fit TRBD1. This CDR3 is 14 amino acids long. Losses at the gene ends were 6 bases for V and 5 bases for J; bases not matched to a gene: 7. Germline CDR1 SGHNT, CDR2 YYREEE (reference sequence). The CDR3 DNA follows: TGTGCCAGCACCGCCGGGACAGAAAATGAAAAACTGTTTTTT. Its protein is CASTAGTENEKLFF.

CDR3 protein: CASSQVELAGSGANVLTF. The CDR3 DNA reads as TGCGCCAGCAGCCAAGTTGAACTAGCGGGGTCTGGGGCCAACGTCCTGACTTTC. V and J are TRBV4-1 and TRBJ2-6; 10 nucleotides align to TRBD2. The CDR3 is made up of 18 amino acids. The V and J ends lost 1 base and 1 base, in that order; junction bases with no gene match: 4. Germline loops: CDR1 MGHRA, CDR2 YSYEKL.

The chain combines TRBV5-4 with TRBJ1-2; 10 bases match TRBD1. The germline V gene has CDR1 SGHNT and CDR2 YYREEE (reference sequence). CDR3 size: 15 residues. V was clipped by 1 base and J by 5 bases; unmatched bases: 5. The CDR3 DNA reads TGTGCCAGCAGCTTGATGACAGGGGGCGGTTATGGCTACACCTTC. The encoded protein is CASSLMTGGGYGYTF. The complete variable domain, with remaining parts taken from reference TRBV5-4 and TRBJ1-2, reads ETGVTQSPTHLIKTRGQQVTLRCSSQSGHNTVSWYQQALGQGPQFIFQYYREEENGRGNFPPRFSGLQFPNYSSELNVNALELDDSALYLCASSLMTGGGYGYTFGSGTRLTVV.

There are a few counts of this clone. The chain links TRBV18 to TRBJ2-7; D may be TRBD1 (6 bases). From germline, CDR1 is KGHSH and CDR2 LQKENI. The V end was cut by 6 bases, the J end by 1 base, with 19 bases between. This CDR3 is 16 amino acids long. The CDR3 loop is CASSPRQAGGSYEQYF. The CDR3 nucleotides read TGTGCCAGCTCCCCCCGACAGGCGGGTGGGTCCTACGAGCAGTACTTC.

A few counts support this clone. The identical CDR3 is also encoded by other nucleotide sequences in the sample. The genes are TRBV15 and TRBJ2-7, with 7 positions matching TRBD1. V shed 3 bases, J shed 1 base, and the junction held 3 bases outside the gene matches. The CDR3 runs 14 residues. Germline V gene lookup returns CDR1 LNHNV and CDR2 YYDKDF (reference sequence). CDR3 DNA: TGTGCCACCAGCAGGGACAGGAGTTCCTACGAGCAGTACTTC. Translation gives CATSRDRSSYEQYF.

Only a few counts were recorded for this clone. CDR3 sequence: CASSPGSVRETQYF. CDR3 sequence (DNA): TGTGCCAGCAGCCCCGGGTCGGTACGGGAGACCCAGTACTTC. This chain uses TRBV7-2 with TRBJ2-5; D is uncertain. Trimming left V 5 bases short and J 5 bases short, with 15 bases between. Germline V lookup: CDR1 SGHTA, CDR2 FQGNSA. The CDR3 runs 14 residues.

This clone was counted only a few times. The chain carries TRBV28 and TRBJ1-2; 7 bases are shared with TRBD1. The V gene end was trimmed by 5 bases and the J gene end by 4 bases; junction bases not matched to a gene: 10. The CDR3 spans 15 residues. From germline, CDR1 is MDHEN and CDR2 SYDVKM. The CDR3 loop is CASSPQGTAGYGYTF. CDR3 DNA: TGTGCCAGCAGTCCCCAAGGGACAGCGGGCTATGGCTACACCTTC.

The V gene is TRBV10-3, the J gene TRBJ2-5; TRBD2 agrees at 9 bases. Germline CDR1 is ENHRY and CDR2 is SYGVKD. After removal of 6 bases from V and 2 bases from J, the junction contained 10 bases not matched to a gene. The CDR3 is 16 amino acids. CDR3 protein: CAISVHSGSRQETQYF. The CDR3 DNA reads as TGTGCCATCAGCGTACATAGCGGGAGTAGGCAAGAGACCCAGTACTTC.

The J gene is TRBJ1-2, the V gene TRBV28; D remains ambiguous. Germline V gives CDR1 MDHEN, CDR2 SYDVKM. CDR3 length: 10 amino acids. The V gene lost 8 bases and the J gene lost 9 bases, with 10 bases spanning the gap. CDR3 region: CASGRTSYTF. CDR3 coding DNA: TGTGCCAGCGGGAGGACCAGCTACACCTTC.

This clone occurred a few times. The chain uses TRBV5-4 and TRBJ2-7, with D perhaps TRBD1 (5 bases). The V and J ends lost 2 bases and 3 bases respectively, with 12 bases between them. This CDR3 has 14 residues. Looked up from germline, CDR1 is SGHNT and CDR2 is YYREEE (reference sequence). CDR3 sequence (DNA): TGTGCCAGCAGCTTTGGTCAGGACAACTACGAGCAGTACTTC. This sequence encodes CASSFGQDNYEQYF.